This T cell receptor (beta chain) is from a study of blood T cell repertoires in COVID-19. Background on the study: The study drew acute and convalescent COVID-19 samples from the United States, Italy and Spain. In each case, the material was cDNA or gDNA derived from T cells, B-cell-depleted T cells, or PBMCs.

CDR1 MNHEY and CDR2 SVGEGT come from the germline V gene. CDR3 size: 15 residues. With V trimmed by 4 bases and J by 2 bases, 2 bases remained unmatched. This clone was picked up one time. In the study's own analysis: Amplifying reference gene primers gave estimates of nucleated cell counts. This table comes from immunoSEQ multiplex PCR, and its TCRdb copy is limited to in-frame clones, with some not included. That table supplies the V and J calls and clone size; D and trimming were determined from the DNA. The sample has a few hundred thousand clones; nearly 90% are singletons. The sequence derives from a human donor in a cohort sampled during active COVID-19. The rearrangement uses TRBV6-2 or TRBV6-3 and TRBJ2-5, with 12 bases identical to TRBD2. The sample was peripheral blood. The DNA for the CDR3 is TGTGCCAGCAGTTTGACTAGCGGGGGACAAGAGACCCAGTACTTC. Protein product: CASSLTSGGQETQYF.